The sequence of this T cell receptor beta chain was determined in a study of blood T cells in healthy people across ages (dated by TCRdb to between 2014 and 2017). Turning to the overall study: Template switching captured roughly one uniquely barcoded TCR beta cDNA molecule per two T cells in model experiments. Using deep sequencing normalized with unique cDNA molecular identifiers, the study measured how TCR beta repertoire diversity changes with age. Using the same blood draw, the study looked at two additional independent replicas of 1 million unique cDNA reads for two donors, one aged 18 to 30 and the other aged 80 or older. To avoid experimental bias, donors of different ages were distributed randomly across sequencing lanes. The donors were divided into four age groups: young (average about 15 years), middle-aged (around 41), aged (about 60) and long-lived (82). Broader findings and caveats from the paper: Compared with the aged group, the long-lived group had more naive CD4+ T cells, fewer expanded clones and increased TCR diversity, suggesting age selection. Bulk unsorted PBMC profiling prevented conclusive comparison of naive and antigen-experienced compartments. Estimates of total diversity based on one million sequenced T cells were considered lower bounds and underestimates. Because the CMV infection status of the donors was unknown, age-related changes in expanded clonotypes may potentially have been confounded. There was a strong correlation between observed TCR beta diversity and the percentage of naive T cells measured by flow cytometry. As age increased, observed TCR beta diversity per million T cells dropped in a roughly linear way, and a significant reduction was already evident by age about 40.

Notes on this clonotype: The antigen it recognizes is unknown. No much larger clonotype is one base removed from it; base qualities were not supplied.

The cysteine opens and the phenylalanine closes a CDR3 of 14 amino acids. Only the CDR3 region is kept as DNA, spanning 42 bases read in frame from base 1. Between the V and J ends, shortened by 4 bases and 2 bases respectively, the junction contains 12 bases. In the germline V gene, CDR1 corresponds to SGHDN and CDR2 to FVKESK. Donors were 30 to 45 systemically healthy Caucasian individuals from Russia aged 6 to 90 years. Approximately 10 milliliters of peripheral blood were collected from each donor into EDTA-treated Vacutainer tubes. Ficoll-Paque density-gradient centrifugation was used to isolate PBMCs, with at least 6.5 million per sample. Trizol reagent was used to extract total RNA from PBMCs, with at least 5.5 micrograms per sample. The percentages of naive CD45RAhigh/CD27high T cells were determined by flow cytometry on a PBMC aliquot from every donor. Library preparation used 5' RACE. The instrument given in TCRdb is Illumina HiSeq 2500. The second PCR ran for roughly 6 to 11 cycles and used a J-beta primer mix along with a sample-barcoded 5' primer. A unique molecular identifier was introduced onto each TCR beta cDNA molecule by a template-switch 5' adaptor carrying 12 random nucleotides. At least 3 million CDR3-containing paired-end reads were obtained from each sample. First-strand cDNA was synthesized from all RNA with the Mint cDNA synthesis kit, primed by a TRBC-specific oligonucleotide. Following uracil-DNA glycosylase treatment, a first 18-cycle PCR with universal primers M1SS and BC2_uni_R was performed on all cDNA. The source study handled its data this way. For normalization, 1 million high-quality reads were randomly selected from each sample, with every read carrying a distinct molecular identifier. Instead of being binned into consensus sequences, reads that shared molecular identifiers were thrown out. MiTCR, run with a Q25 quality threshold and the strictest error-elimination algorithm, handled CDR3 identification, clonotype clustering and error correction. A nonparametric unseen species model with Euler transformation was used to estimate a lower bound on total TCR beta diversity. TCRdb itself trimmed the public reads at Q25 with fastp, ran MiXCR and retained productive beta chains. Identical CDR3 proteins give one entry, which carries the most common genes and DNA. It is TCRdb's table, rather than the study itself, that gives the V and J calls and clone size. Present in this sample are about 1.4 million distinct CDR3 sequences, around 59% of which were seen just once. The ten largest clones add up to roughly 7% of the sample.

This TCR was recovered from a man in his late teens or twenties in good health. The sequenced sample consisted of blood. The rearrangement combines TRBV14 with TRBJ2-7; perhaps TRBD2 is the D gene, with 6 bases matching. The bases read TGTGCCAGCAGCCCCGGACTATATCCCTACGAGCAGTACTTC. Its coded protein is CASSPGLYPYEQYF.